The source of this T cell receptor beta chain is a study of CD8+ T cells in alopecia areata. General study findings and limits: Sharing of TCRs across patients appeared less clear than in mice, possibly for HLA-related reasons. Resident alphabeta T cells of normal skin are also sequenced in scalp samples.

It was cDNA, reverse transcribed from extracted RNA, that served as the sequencing template. Only in-frame clones appear in the TCRdb table, and some are missing; sequencing was by immunoSEQ multiplex PCR. The data show about 200,000 clones, with about 56% seen just once and over 4% held by the top ten. The sorting of PBMCs gave CD4+ and CD8+ T cells. With regard to this clone: Its cognate antigen is unknown.

Germline V gives CDR1 SNHLY, CDR2 FYNNEI. The CDR3 totals 15 residues. The V and J ends lost 2 bases and 4 bases respectively, with 14 bases between them. This TCR was sampled from a human donor in good health. The chain is built from TRBV2 and TRBJ1-1, with D uncertain. Input material: CD8+ T cells sorted from blood. In nucleotides, the CDR3 is TGTGCCAGCAGTGAACCGCCGGGGTTGAGCACTGAAGCTTTCTTT. This gives the protein CASSEPPGLSTEAFF.